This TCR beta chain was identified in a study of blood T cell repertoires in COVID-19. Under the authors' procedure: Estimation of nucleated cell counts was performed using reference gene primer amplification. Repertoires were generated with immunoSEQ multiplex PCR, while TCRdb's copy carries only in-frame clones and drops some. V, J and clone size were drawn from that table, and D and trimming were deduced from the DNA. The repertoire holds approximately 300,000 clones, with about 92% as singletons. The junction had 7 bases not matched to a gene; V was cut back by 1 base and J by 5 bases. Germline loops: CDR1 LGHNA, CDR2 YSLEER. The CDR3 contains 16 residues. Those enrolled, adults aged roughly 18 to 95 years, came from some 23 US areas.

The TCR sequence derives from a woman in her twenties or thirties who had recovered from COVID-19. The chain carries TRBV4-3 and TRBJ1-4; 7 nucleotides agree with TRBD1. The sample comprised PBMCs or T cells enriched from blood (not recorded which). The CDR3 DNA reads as TGCGCCAGCAGCCAAGGATCGACAGGGCGGAATGAAAAACTGTTTTTT. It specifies CASSQGSTGRNEKLFF.